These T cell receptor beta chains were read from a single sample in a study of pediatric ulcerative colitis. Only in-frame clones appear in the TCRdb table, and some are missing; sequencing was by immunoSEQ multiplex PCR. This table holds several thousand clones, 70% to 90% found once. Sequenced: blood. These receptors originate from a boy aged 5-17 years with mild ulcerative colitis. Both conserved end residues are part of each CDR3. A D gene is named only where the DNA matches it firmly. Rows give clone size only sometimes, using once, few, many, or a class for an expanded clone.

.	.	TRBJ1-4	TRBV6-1	TGTGCCAGCAGTGAATTTCCTGGACAGTTCGTAGAAAAACTGTTTTTT	CASSEFPGQFVEKLFF
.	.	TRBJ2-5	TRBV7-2	TGTGCCAGCAGCTTCGACACCTATGAGACCCAGTACTTC	CASSFDTYETQYF
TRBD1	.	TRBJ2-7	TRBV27	TGTGCCAGCAGTTTAGGGACAGGGGTACACGAGCAGTACTTC	CASSLGTGVHEQYF
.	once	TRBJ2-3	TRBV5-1	TGCGCCAGCAGCTTGGGGGGGCCCACAGATACGCAGTATTTT	CASSLGGPTDTQYF
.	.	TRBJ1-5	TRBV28	TGTGCCAGCAGTCCCGGTGGGGGTGTAGATCAGCCCCAGCATTTT	CASSPGGGVDQPQHF
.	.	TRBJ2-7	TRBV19	TGTGCCAGTAGTATACGGTACGAGCAGTACTTC	CASSIRYEQYF
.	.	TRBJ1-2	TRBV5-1	TGCGCCAGCAGCTTGAGGCAGGGGATAAGGGGCTACACCTTC	CASSLRQGIRGYTF
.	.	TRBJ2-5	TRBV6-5	TGTGCCAGCATGCGACTGCTACAAGAGACCCAGTACTTC	CASMRLLQETQYF
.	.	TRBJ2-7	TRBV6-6	TGTGCCAGCGGGGCGGGCCAGCGGTGGGAGCAGTACTTC	CASGAGQRWEQYF
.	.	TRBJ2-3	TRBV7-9	TGTGCCAGCAGCTTTGTCTACCCTAGCACAGATACGCAGTATTTT	CASSFVYPSTDTQYF
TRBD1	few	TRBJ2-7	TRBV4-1	TGCGCCAGCAGCCAAGCTCGGGACAGACTCCCTTCCTACGAGCAGTACTTC	CASSQARDRLPSYEQYF
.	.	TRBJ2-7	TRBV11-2	TGTGCCAGCAGCTTAAGTTGGGCGGTAACCTACGAGCAGTACTTC	CASSLSWAVTYEQYF
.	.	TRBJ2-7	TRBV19	TGTGCCAGTAGTATAGCCTACCCGGGCGCCGAACCCTACGAGCAGTACTTC	CASSIAYPGAEPYEQYF
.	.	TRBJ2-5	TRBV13	TGTGCCAGCAGCTTAGGACGTTCCGAGACCCAGTACTTC	CASSLGRSETQYF
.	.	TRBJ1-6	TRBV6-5	TGTGCCAGCAGTTACTCGATGGGACCTTCAAATTCACCCCTCCACTTT	CASSYSMGPSNSPLHF
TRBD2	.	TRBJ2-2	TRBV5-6	TGTGCCAGCAGCTTGGTCGGTAGCGGGAGTGCCGGGGAGCTGTTTTTT	CASSLVGSGSAGELFF
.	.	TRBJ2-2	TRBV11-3	TGTGCCAGCGCTGGAGGGGGGACCGGGGAGCTGTTTTTT	CASAGGGTGELFF
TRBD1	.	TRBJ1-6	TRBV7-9	TGTGCCAGCAGAAGGGGGACAGTAGGCTCACCCCTCCACTTT	CASRRGTVGSPLHF
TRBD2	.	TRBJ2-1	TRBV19	TGTGCCAGTAGTATTTGGGCTAGCGGGCGTCGAAATGAGCAGTTCTTC	CASSIWASGRRNEQFF
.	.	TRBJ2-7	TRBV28	TGTGCCAGCAGTAGACAGGACCTAGCCTACGAGCAGTACTTC	CASSRQDLAYEQYF
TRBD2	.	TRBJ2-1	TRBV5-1	TGCGCCAGCAGCTCCGGACTAGCCCACCCCCTGGAGCAGTTCTTC	CASSSGLAHPLEQFF
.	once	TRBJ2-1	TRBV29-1	TGCAGCGTTGAATCCAGGGGTAATGAGCAGTTCTTC	CSVESRGNEQFF
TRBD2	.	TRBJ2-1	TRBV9	TGTGCCAGCAGCGTAGCCGAGCGGGGAACTGAGCAGTTCTTC	CASSVAERGTEQFF
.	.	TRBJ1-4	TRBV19	TGTGCCAGTACGTGGGGGGAAAAACTGTTTTTT	CASTWGEKLFF
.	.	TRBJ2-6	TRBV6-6	TGTGCCAGCAGTATATTCTCTGGGGCCAACGTCCTGACTTTC	CASSIFSGANVLTF
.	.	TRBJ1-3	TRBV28	TGTGCCAGCAGTGGGGGAGAGTTATTCGGAAACACCATATATTTT	CASSGGELFGNTIYF
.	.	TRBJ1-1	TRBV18	TGTGCCAGCTCACCCCAGGGTCGGGACGCTGAAGCTTTCTTT	CASSPQGRDAEAFF
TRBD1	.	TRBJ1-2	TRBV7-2	TGTGCCAGCAGCTTTCTCTGGACAGGGGGTGCCTATGGCTACACCTTC	CASSFLWTGGAYGYTF
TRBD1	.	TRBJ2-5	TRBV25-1	TGTGCCAGCAGTGACCTAGGACAGGGAGAGACCCAGTACTTC	CASSDLGQGETQYF
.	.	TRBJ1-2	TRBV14	TGTGCCAGCAGCCAAATAAGGGGGGACTATGGCTACACCTTC	CASSQIRGDYGYTF
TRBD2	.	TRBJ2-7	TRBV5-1	TGCGCCAGCAGCTTGGCTAGCGGCTCCTACGAGCAGTACTTC	CASSLASGSYEQYF
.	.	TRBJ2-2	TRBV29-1	TGCAGCGTTGAGAACACCGGGGAGCTGTTTTTT	CSVENTGELFF
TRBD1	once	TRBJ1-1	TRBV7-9	TGTGCCAGCAGTTCCCGGGACAGGAACACTGAAGCTTTCTTT	CASSSRDRNTEAFF
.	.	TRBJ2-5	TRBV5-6	TGTGCCAGCATTATCAGGTCGGGCCGGGACGAGACCCAGTACTTC	CASIIRSGRDETQYF
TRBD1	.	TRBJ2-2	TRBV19	TGTGCCAGTAGTATGGGACAGGGGGCTGGCACCGGGGAGCTGTTTTTT	CASSMGQGAGTGELFF
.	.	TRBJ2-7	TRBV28	TGTGCCAGCAGGAGAGGACAGACCTACGAGCAGTACTTC	CASRRGQTYEQYF
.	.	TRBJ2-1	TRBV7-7	TGTGCTAGCAGCCAGGGGATAGCGGCCTACAATGAGCAGTTCTTC	CASSQGIAAYNEQFF
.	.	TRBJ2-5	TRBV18	TGTGCCAGCTCACCGGGCGTAGGAGGTGCCAGAGGGCAAGAGACCCAGTACTTC	CASSPGVGGARGQETQYF
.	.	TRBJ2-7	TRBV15	TGTGCCACCAGCAGTACCTTTACAGGCTACGAGCAGTACTTC	CATSSTFTGYEQYF
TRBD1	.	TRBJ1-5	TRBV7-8	TGTGCCAGCAGCTCCCGGACAGGGGTAGGCCAGCCCCAGCATTTT	CASSSRTGVGQPQHF
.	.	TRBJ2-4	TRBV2	TGTGCCAGTCAGGACACCTTCCTCAAAAACATTCAGTACTTC	CASQDTFLKNIQYF
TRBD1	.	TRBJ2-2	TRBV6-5	TGTGCCAGCAGGGGACAGGGGTGGAACGGGGAGCTGTTTTTT	CASRGQGWNGELFF
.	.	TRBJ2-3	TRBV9	TGTGCCAGCAGCGTCGAGACTAGCACAGATACGCAGTATTTT	CASSVETSTDTQYF
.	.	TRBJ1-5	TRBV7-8	TGTGCCAGCAGCTTAGAAGGCGTTCGATGGCCCCAGCATTTT	CASSLEGVRWPQHF
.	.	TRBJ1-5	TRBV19	TGTGCCAGTAGTACCCTCAGTCAGCCCCAGCATTTT	CASSTLSQPQHF